The 18 T cell receptor beta chains in this list originate from one sample, sequenced in a study of blood T cell repertoires in COVID-19. The protocol was immunoSEQ multiplex PCR, while the TCRdb copy is restricted to in-frame clones and leaves out a portion. The sample contains about 270,000 clones, around 89% of which appear only once. Source material: PBMCs or T cells enriched from blood (not recorded which). These receptors were taken from a woman between 18 and 29 years old who had recovered from COVID-19.

CDR3 sequence: CASRGGGTGELFF. Written as DNA, the CDR3 is TGTGCCAGCAGGGGGGGAGGCACCGGGGAGCTGTTTTTT. This chain uses TRBV27 with TRBJ2-2; D is possibly TRBD2 (6 bases). The CDR3 has 13 residues. CDR1 is MNHEY and CDR2 is SMNVEV in the germline V gene (reference sequence). Trimming stripped 6 bases from V and 4 bases from J, with 9 bases between.

The rearrangement joins TRBV6-6 to TRBJ2-2; D is unresolved. CDR3 length equals 13 residues. Trimming pared 4 bases from V and 1 base from J, leaving 4 bases between. Germline V gene data show CDR1 as MNHNY and CDR2 as SVGAGI (reference sequence). CDR3 loop: CASSLRNTGELFF. The CDR3 region has the DNA TGTGCCAGCAGTTTGCGGAACACCGGGGAGCTGTTTTTT.

This chain joins TRBV5-1 and TRBJ2-1, with TRBD2 identical over 7 bases. Germline V lookup: CDR1 SGHRS, CDR2 YFSETQ. After removal of 0 bases from V and 3 bases from J, the junction contained 3 bases not matched to a gene. The CDR3 is 15 residues long. The CDR3 spells CASSLGTSFYNEQFF. The CDR3 DNA is TGCGCCAGCAGCTTGGGGACTAGTTTCTACAATGAGCAGTTCTTC.

V and J are TRBV29-1 and TRBJ1-4; the D gene is possibly TRBD1 (5 bases). The V end was cut by 6 bases, the J end by 7 bases, with 15 bases between. The CDR3 extends over 13 amino acids. Per the germline V gene, CDR1 is SQVTM and CDR2 is ANQGSEA. The CDR3: CSVVLGGSEKLFF. As DNA, the CDR3 is TGCAGCGTCGTGTTGGGGGGGAGTGAAAAACTGTTTTTT.

V and J are TRBV2 and TRBJ1-2; no reliable D call. Trimming took 4 bases from V and 8 from J, leaving 11 bases between them. Germline lookup yields CDR1 SNHLY and CDR2 FYNNEI. CDR3 length equals 12 residues. In DNA form, the CDR3 reads TGTGCCAGCAGTGCCCGGGTAGGCGGCTACACCTTC. Translating it yields CASSARVGGYTF.

J is TRBJ1-5 and V is TRBV18, with D hard to call. Germline lookup yields CDR1 KGHSH and CDR2 LQKENI. The V and J ends lost 2 bases and 7 bases respectively, with 18 bases between them. The CDR3 consists of 16 residues. DNA of the CDR3: TGTGCCAGCTCACCAACCCTCTCGGAGGCGGGGCAGCCCCAGCATTTT. Residues: CASSPTLSEAGQPQHF.

This clone was seen only once. The V and J genes are TRBV18 and TRBJ1-1, with unresolved D. Trimming removed 1 base from V and 0 bases from J, with 6 bases in between. CDR1 is KGHSH and CDR2 is LQKENI in the germline V gene. This CDR3 contains 14 residues. Here the CDR3 reads CASSPLPVNTEAFF. CDR3 coding DNA: TGTGCCAGCTCACCACTGCCGGTGAACACTGAAGCTTTCTTT.

The gene calls are TRBV5-1 and TRBJ2-5, with 14 bases matching TRBD2. Germline CDR1 and CDR2: SGHRS and YFSETQ. V lost 1 base and J lost 5; bases outside the gene matches: 10. The CDR3 extends over 18 amino acids. The CDR3 DNA is TGCGCCAGCAGCTTGATCCCCGTGGGACTAGCGGGGGTCGAGACCCAGTACTTC. The encoded protein is CASSLIPVGLAGVETQYF. Full variable domain (missing parts from reference TRBV5-1 and TRBJ2-5): KAGVTQTPRYLIKTRGQQVTLSCSPISGHRSVSWYQQTPGQGLQFLFEYFSETQRNKGNFPGRFSGRQFSNSRSEMNVSTLELGDSALYLCASSLIPVGLAGVETQYFGPGTRLLVL.

The rearrangement uses TRBV6-5 and TRBJ1-2, with D perhaps TRBD1 (5 bases). The germline V gene encodes CDR1 MNHEY and CDR2 SVGAGI. The CDR3 contains 15 residues. V lost 0 bases, J lost 4 bases, and 12 bases lay in between. This chain's CDR3 is CASSYSGSQGYGYTF. Here the CDR3 DNA reads TGTGCCAGCAGTTACTCGGGGTCCCAGGGCTATGGCTACACCTTC.

CDR3 bases: TGTGCCAGTAGTAACCCGGGACAGGGGGGCGATGGACGGGGCTACACCTTC. Translation gives CASSNPGQGGDGRGYTF. The V and J genes are TRBV19 and TRBJ1-2; 11 bases align to TRBD1. From germline, CDR1 is LNHDA and CDR2 SQIVND (reference sequence). V dropped 4 bases and J dropped 8; count of bases not matched to a gene: 15. This CDR3 has 17 amino acids.

This rearrangement joins TRBV5-8 to TRBJ2-7, with unresolved D. CDR3 length equals 13 residues. Per germline, CDR1 SGHTS and CDR2 YDEGEE. Trimming took 1 base from V and 4 from J, leaving 9 bases between them. Here the CDR3 reads CASSLLVRYEQYF. The CDR3 DNA reads as TGTGCCAGCAGCTTGTTGGTTAGATACGAGCAGTACTTC. Full variable domain (rest looked up from reference TRBV5-8 and TRBJ2-7): EAGVTQSPTHLIKTRGQQATLRCSPISGHTSVYWYQQALGLGLQFLLWYDEGEERNRGNFPPRFSGRQFPNYSSELNVNALELEDSALYLCASSLLVRYEQYFGPGTRLTVT.

The V and J genes are TRBV18 and TRBJ2-1; 8 nucleotides agree with TRBD1. The V gene end was trimmed by 7 bases and the J gene end by 6 bases; junction bases not matched to a gene: 8. The length of the CDR3 is 14 residues. CDR1 KGHSH and CDR2 LQKENI come from the germline V gene. CDR3 in amino acids: CASYRTGTPNEQFF. For the CDR3, the DNA is TGTGCCAGCTACCGGACAGGGACCCCCAATGAGCAGTTCTTC.

The CDR3 nucleotides are TGTGCCAGCAGCCGACAGGGGGGGAATCAAGAGACCCAGTACTTC. It translates to CASSRQGGNQETQYF. This chain connects TRBV27 to TRBJ2-5, with TRBD1 matching 9 bases. The CDR3 spans 15 residues. V was pared by 6 bases and J by 2 bases, with 7 bases of the junction left unmatched. Per the germline V gene, CDR1 is MNHEY and CDR2 is SMNVEV (reference sequence).

V gene TRBV27 combines with J gene TRBJ1-5; D is undetermined. Germline V gene sequence: CDR1 MNHEY, CDR2 SMNVEV (reference sequence). The CDR3 runs to 15 residues. Trimming left V 2 bases short and J 8 bases short, with 16 bases between. CDR3 coding DNA: TGTGCCAGCAGTTTAAGGAGGTTTGGAGAAGAGCCCCAGCATTTT. Encoded protein: CASSLRRFGEEPQHF.

The chain uses TRBV6-5 and TRBJ2-4, with 8 positions matching TRBD1. Trimming took 5 bases from V and 7 from J; bases not matched to a gene: 7. The CDR3 extends over 14 amino acids. CDR1 is MNHEY, CDR2 SVGAGI, per germline. The CDR3 DNA reads TGTGCCAGCAGTCCGGGACAGGCATACAACATTCAGTACTTC. The encoded protein is CASSPGQAYNIQYF.

The rearrangement links TRBV28 to TRBJ1-2, with TRBD1 matching over 12 bases. This CDR3 is 17 amino acids long. The germline CDR1 and CDR2 sequences are MDHEN and SYDVKM. The V gene end was trimmed by 2 bases and the J gene end by 5 bases; junction bases not matched to a gene: 9. The CDR3 nucleotides read TGTGCCAGCAGTTTAGCCGGGACAGGGGGCGCAGAGTATGGCTACACCTTC. Protein product: CASSLAGTGGAEYGYTF.

The chain joins TRBV5-1 to TRBJ2-7; maybe TRBD1 (5 bases). The germline V and J ends were trimmed by 0 bases and 6 bases, with 16 bases remaining between them. Germline V CDR1 and CDR2: SGHRS, YFSETQ. The CDR3 has 15 residues. CDR3 protein: CASSLVRTTPIEQYF. CDR3 DNA sequence: TGCGCCAGCAGCTTGGTCCGGACAACCCCTATCGAGCAGTACTTC.

This rearrangement joins TRBV11-2 to TRBJ2-5; 9 positions match TRBD1. Germline CDR1 and CDR2: SGHAT and FQNNGV. Unmatched junction bases numbered 11, after V lost 7 bases and J lost 5 bases. This CDR3 is 15 amino acids long. In DNA form, the CDR3 reads TGTGCCAGCACCTTCCGGGACAGGGAATTGGAGACCCAGTACTTC. This translates into CASTFRDRELETQYF.